These 24 T cell receptor beta chains share one sample of origin, sequenced in a study of beta chain features in type 1 diabetes. Expressed TCRB transcripts got sequenced, as all isolated RNA was reverse transcribed. Profiled with immunoSEQ multiplex PCR; TCRdb holds only in-frame clones, not every one. The sample has approximately 100,000 clones; roughly 40% are singletons. Material: stem cell memory CD4+ T cells from blood. The receptors come from a woman younger than 35 in good health.

The chain links TRBV7-9 to TRBJ1-5; D is ambiguous. Trimming left V 4 bases short and J 7 bases short, with 20 bases between. Germline V lookup: CDR1 SEHNR, CDR2 FQNEAQ (reference sequence). CDR3 length: 16 amino acids. The CDR3 here is CASSSATTGLYQPQHF. Here the CDR3 DNA reads TGTGCCAGCAGCTCCGCGACAACGGGGTTGTACCAGCCCCAGCATTTT.

The chain combines TRBV18 with TRBJ2-1; 12 nucleotides agree with TRBD2. Germline V lookup: CDR1 KGHSH, CDR2 LQKENI. V shed 6 bases and J 0 bases; nucleotides not matched to a gene: 6. CDR3 length: 17 amino acids. The CDR3 region is CASSPGLAGSSYNEQFF. The CDR3 bases are TGTGCCAGCTCCCCCGGACTAGCGGGGTCCTCCTACAATGAGCAGTTCTTC.

This clone occurred a few times. CDR3: CASSLAASRRSYNEQFF. The DNA for the CDR3 is TGTGCCAGCAGCTTGGCGGCTAGCCGCCGCTCCTACAATGAGCAGTTCTTC. The chain employs TRBV7-9 and TRBJ2-1; D may be TRBD2 (5 bases). The V and J ends lost 3 bases and 0 bases respectively, with 15 bases between them. The CDR3 covers 17 residues. CDR1 and CDR2 from the germline V gene are SEHNR and FQNEAQ (reference sequence).

The chain has TRBV7-9 and TRBJ2-3, with TRBD1 matching over 8 bases. Germline CDR1 and CDR2: SEHNR and FQNEAQ (reference sequence). Trimming at V came to 3 bases and at J to 4 bases, leaving 6 bases not matched to a gene. The CDR3 is 15 amino acids. CDR3 DNA sequence: TGTGCCAGCAGCTTCACAGGGGGGAGCGCAGATACGCAGTATTTT. It is translated as CASSFTGGSADTQYF.

This clone turned up a few times. The V and J genes are TRBV6-1 and TRBJ2-1; perhaps TRBD2 as D (5 bases). V lost 6 bases and J 9 bases, leaving 15 bases between the germline ends. The CDR3 sequence is 13 residues long. CDR1 MNHNS and CDR2 SASEGT come from the germline V gene. As DNA, the CDR3 is TGTGCCAGCAGGAGGGCAGGAGAAGCTGAGCAGTTCTTC. It is translated as CASRRAGEAEQFF.

This clone showed up just a few times. The rearrangement joins TRBV18 to TRBJ2-6; D remains unclear. CDR1 is KGHSH, CDR2 LQKENI, per germline. Trimming took off 4 bases at V and 3 bases at J, with 10 bases between the two ends. This CDR3 is 15 amino acids long. The CDR3: CASSLSTSGANVLTF. The CDR3 nucleotides read TGTGCCAGCTCACTGTCAACCAGTGGGGCCAACGTCCTGACTTTC.

This clone was recorded a few times. The J gene is TRBJ1-2, the V gene TRBV2, with D unresolved. V was pared by 3 bases and J by 2 bases, with 10 bases between. This CDR3 has 14 amino acids. Looked up from germline, CDR1 is SNHLY and CDR2 is FYNNEI. The CDR3 DNA follows: TGTGCCAGCAGTGATTTAGTGGAGAACTATGGCTACACCTTC. Translating gives CASSDLVENYGYTF.

The V and J genes are TRBV10-2 and TRBJ2-7, with TRBD2 matching 9 bases. Germline CDR1 WSHSY, CDR2 SAAADI. The CDR3 extends over 15 amino acids. V trimming: 5 bases; J trimming: 2 bases; junction bases outside the gene matches: 7. The CDR3 region has the DNA TGCGCCAGCAGTCCCATAGCGGGGGTTACCTACGAGCAGTACTTC. Protein: CASSPIAGVTYEQYF.

There are a few counts of this clone. V and J are TRBV9 and TRBJ2-7; the match to TRBD2 covers 15 bases. V lost 2 bases, J lost 8 bases, and 2 bases stayed unmatched. The CDR3 covers 14 residues. Germline values: CDR1 SGDLS, CDR2 YYNGEE. In DNA form, the CDR3 reads TGTGCCAGCAGCGTGGGACTAGCGGGGGGACAGCAGTACTTC. Encoded protein: CASSVGLAGGQQYF.

This clone turned up a few times. J is TRBJ2-1 and V is TRBV7-3; perhaps TRBD1 as D (8 bases). Germline V gene sequence: CDR1 SGHTA, CDR2 FQGTGA. V shed 5 bases and J shed 4 bases, with 15 bases lying between them. The CDR3 extends over 15 amino acids. DNA for the CDR3: TGTGCCAGCAGCCACAACAGGGGGGGTTACAATGAGCAGTTCTTC. Protein: CASSHNRGGYNEQFF.

This rearrangement joins TRBV4-3 to TRBJ2-7, with 7 bases that match TRBD1. J lost 4 bases, V lost 4 bases, and 1 base had no gene match. CDR1 and CDR2 from the germline V gene are LGHNA and YSLEER. CDR3 length: 12 residues. CDR3 loop: CASSLQGYEQYF. The CDR3 nucleotides read TGCGCCAGCAGCCTACAGGGGTACGAGCAGTACTTC.

This clone was recorded a few times. V is TRBV2 and J is TRBJ2-2, with TRBD1 identical over 10 bases. The CDR3 extends over 17 amino acids. The germline V gene encodes CDR1 SNHLY and CDR2 FYNNEI. Unmatched junction bases numbered 8, after V lost 6 bases and J lost 1 base. Here the CDR3 reads CASRGTGAGLNTGELFF. The CDR3 DNA sequence: TGTGCCAGCAGGGGGACAGGGGCAGGGTTGAACACCGGGGAGCTGTTTTTT.

CDR3: CASSLGQAGTYEQYF. The CDR3 DNA reads TGTGCCAGCAGCTTGGGCCAAGCAGGTACCTACGAGCAGTACTTC. The rearrangement links TRBV5-8 to TRBJ2-7; no clear D. The germline V gene encodes CDR1 SGHTS and CDR2 YDEGEE. The CDR3 extends over 15 amino acids. Trimming took 0 bases from V and 2 from J, leaving 12 bases between them. Full variable domain (missing parts from reference TRBV5-8 and TRBJ2-7): EAGVTQSPTHLIKTRGQQATLRCSPISGHTSVYWYQQALGLGLQFLLWYDEGEERNRGNFPPRFSGRQFPNYSSELNVNALELEDSALYLCASSLGQAGTYEQYFGPGTRLTVT.

This clone was recorded a few times. The V call is TRBV29-1, the J call TRBJ1-1; possibly TRBD1 for D (5 bases). Per germline, CDR1 SQVTM and CDR2 ANQGSEA. The V gene lost 4 bases and the J gene lost 0 bases, with 15 bases spanning the gap. This CDR3 has 15 amino acids. The CDR3 reads CSVARGSAMNTEAFF. CDR3 sequence (DNA): TGCAGCGTTGCGCGGGGGTCAGCCATGAACACTGAAGCTTTCTTT.

CDR3 protein: CASSLRGGWTSAEEQFF. The CDR3 nucleotides read TGTGCCAGCAGTCTACGGGGCGGATGGACTAGCGCGGAGGAGCAGTTCTTC. This rearrangement joins TRBV27 to TRBJ2-1; 9 positions match TRBD2. This CDR3 spans 17 amino acids. V was clipped by 5 bases and J by 10 bases; unmatched bases: 18. The germline CDR1 and CDR2 sequences are MNHEY and SMNVEV (reference sequence).

This clone has just a few counts. The V call is TRBV7-7, the J call TRBJ2-1, with D hard to call. V was trimmed by 5 bases and J by 0 bases, leaving 14 bases between them. From germline, CDR1 is SSHAT and CDR2 FNYEAQ (reference sequence). The CDR3 sequence is 16 residues long. This CDR3 reads CASSPNSPGSYNEQFF. DNA for the CDR3: TGTGCCAGCAGCCCCAATTCTCCCGGCTCCTACAATGAGCAGTTCTTC.

This clone was found a few times. One end of the junction fails to match germline, which may point to a read error. As DNA, the CDR3 is TGTGCCACCCGGTTCCCGGGACTATCCTTCAATGAGCAGTTCTTC. Translation gives CATRFPGLSFNEQFF. The rearrangement joins TRBV10-3 to TRBJ2-1, with 7 nucleotides matching TRBD2. Germline V CDR1 and CDR2: ENHRY, SYGVKD. The CDR3 consists of 15 residues.

There are a few counts of this clone. The chain combines TRBV2 with TRBJ2-7; D not resolved. CDR1 SNHLY and CDR2 FYNNEI come from the germline V gene. This CDR3 contains 11 residues. V was cut by 6 bases and J by 8 bases, with 11 bases left in between. The CDR3 sequence is CASRRDIKQYF. CDR3 nucleotides: TGTGCCAGCAGGCGAGACATCAAGCAGTACTTC.

CDR3 bases: TGTGCCAGCAGCCCCTCCCTTAACACTGAAGCTTTCTTT. This translates into CASSPSLNTEAFF. The chain combines TRBV14 with TRBJ1-1; D gene uncertain. With 4 bases removed from V and 2 bases from J, the gap between germline ends came to 8 bases. The length of the CDR3 is 13 residues. Germline V lookup: CDR1 SGHDN, CDR2 FVKESK.

The chain couples TRBV2 to TRBJ1-3; TRBD1 might be the D (5 bases). This CDR3 is built from 12 residues. V lost 8 bases and J 4 bases, leaving 9 bases between the germline ends. Germline V gene data show CDR1 as SNHLY and CDR2 as FYNNEI. This chain's CDR3 is CASGGAGNTIYF. The CDR3 coding sequence is TGTGCCAGCGGCGGGGCCGGAAACACCATATATTTT.

J is TRBJ2-7 and V is TRBV5-1; 11 bases fit TRBD1. The CDR3 has 14 residues. Germline loops: CDR1 SGHRS, CDR2 YFSETQ. V trimming: 4 bases; J trimming: 5 bases; junction bases outside the gene matches: 5. CDR3 amino acids: CASSIGDRGDEQYF. CDR3 bases: TGCGCCAGCAGCATAGGGGACAGGGGGGACGAGCAGTACTTC.

V usage is TRBV18 and J usage is TRBJ2-3; D is possibly TRBD1 (5 bases). CDR1 and CDR2 (germline): KGHSH, LQKENI. With 3 bases removed from V and 0 bases from J, the gap between germline ends came to 22 bases. This CDR3 has 19 residues. The CDR3 sequence is CASSPRMPHTGTSTDTQYF. In DNA form, the CDR3 reads TGTGCCAGCTCACCTCGAATGCCCCACACAGGAACTAGCACAGATACGCAGTATTTT. Full variable domain (outside the CDR3, taken from reference TRBV18 and TRBJ2-3): NAGVMQNPRHLVRRRGQEARLRCSPMKGHSHVYWYRQLPEEGLKFMVYLQKENIIDESGMPKERFSAEFPKEGPSILRIQQVVRGDSAAYFCASSPRMPHTGTSTDTQYFGPGTRLTVL.

The rearrangement uses TRBV27 and TRBJ1-2; 7 nucleotides line up with TRBD1. Germline V lookup: CDR1 MNHEY, CDR2 SMNVEV (reference sequence). V shed 8 bases, J shed 1 base, and the junction held 4 bases outside the gene matches. The CDR3 spans 13 residues. Here the CDR3 DNA reads TGTGCCAGCCGGGACAGCAATAACTATGGCTACACCTTC. Translating gives CASRDSNNYGYTF.

This chain joins TRBV10-3 and TRBJ2-7; 7 nucleotides align to TRBD2. Germline values: CDR1 ENHRY, CDR2 SYGVKD. The CDR3 spans 15 residues. Trimming removed 6 bases from V and 0 bases from J; junction bases left unmatched: 8. The CDR3: CAISDSGPSSYEQYF. CDR3 DNA sequence: TGTGCCATCAGCGATAGCGGGCCGAGCTCCTACGAGCAGTACTTC.